The 22 T cell receptor beta chains below all came from one sample that was sequenced in a study of vaccination effects on CD4 cells after COVID-19. Data came from immunoSEQ multiplex PCR; TCRdb stores just in-frame clones and leaves some out. The sample carries 50,000 to 60,000 clones, under 85% recorded once. Following 10 days of culture, CD4+ T cells were isolated. All study participants received two doses of BNT162b2 or mRNA-1273 vaccine. These receptors lack a known antigen. The specimen was CD4+ T cells from PBMCs cultured without peptide, collected after COVID-19 vaccination. The receptor set was obtained from a human donor who received a COVID-19 vaccine.

The chain uses TRBV12-3 or TRBV12-4 and TRBJ1-6, with D possibly TRBD1 on 5 matching bases. The CDR3 runs to 13 residues. Trimming took off 3 bases at V and 6 bases at J, with 6 bases between the two ends. In DNA form, the CDR3 reads TGTGCCAGCAGTTTCCAGGGTAATTCACCCCTCCACTTT. This encodes CASSFQGNSPLHF.

V and J are TRBV28 and TRBJ2-7, with 7 bases identical to TRBD1. This CDR3 is 15 amino acids long. V gave up 5 bases and J gave up 7 bases; unmatched junction bases: 14. Germline V gene sequence: CDR1 MDHEN, CDR2 SYDVKM. For the CDR3, the DNA is TGTGCCAGCAGTCTGATGTGGGACAGCTCCCTGGAGCAGTACTTC. Encoded protein: CASSLMWDSSLEQYF.

The V gene is TRBV19, the J gene TRBJ1-4; 11 bases fit TRBD1. Germline V gives CDR1 LNHDA, CDR2 SQIVND (reference sequence). CDR3 length: 17 amino acids. V trimming: 5 bases; J trimming: 3 bases; junction bases outside the gene matches: 8. CDR3 sequence: CASSPRDRGYANEKLFF. CDR3 coding DNA: TGTGCCAGTAGTCCGAGGGACAGGGGGTATGCTAATGAAAAACTGTTTTTT. Full variable domain (missing parts from reference TRBV19 and TRBJ1-4): DGGITQSPKYLFRKEGQNVTLSCEQNLNHDAMYWYRQDPGQGLRLIYYSQIVNDFQKGDIAEGYSVSREKKESFPLTVTSAQKNPTAFYLCASSPRDRGYANEKLFFGSGTQLSVL.

This clone has only a few counts. V gene TRBV4-2 combines with J gene TRBJ1-1; D might be TRBD1 (5 bases). From germline, CDR1 is LGHNA and CDR2 YNFKEQ. The CDR3 loop spans 12 amino acids. V was cut by 3 bases and J by 11 bases, with 13 bases left in between. In DNA form, the CDR3 reads TGTGCCAGCAGCCAGGGGGAAGAGAGGGCTTTCTTT. Protein sequence: CASSQGEERAFF.

V usage is TRBV28 and J usage is TRBJ1-1, with D possibly TRBD1 on 5 matching bases. There are 23 residues in the CDR3. V lost 1 base, J lost 2 bases, and 35 bases lay in between. Germline values: CDR1 MDHEN, CDR2 SYDVKM. The CDR3 sequence is CASSLLGVGDRPLRGYVNTEAFF. For the CDR3, the DNA is TGTGCCAGCAGTTTATTGGGTGTGGGGGACCGACCCCTCAGAGGATATGTAAACACTGAAGCTTTCTTT.

This chain uses TRBV15 with TRBJ2-5; D gene ambiguous. Germline V lookup: CDR1 LNHNV, CDR2 YYDKDF (reference sequence). The CDR3 has 13 residues. The V gene lost 0 bases and the J gene lost 5 bases, with 7 bases spanning the gap. CDR3 in DNA: TGTGCCACCAGCAGAGATTTTAGGGAGACCCAGTACTTC. This translates into CATSRDFRETQYF.

Here the CDR3 DNA reads TGTGCCAGCAGCTTAGCGAGAGGAGGGCTCGCCTACAATGAGCAGTTCTTC. The encoded protein is CASSLARGGLAYNEQFF. This chain uses TRBV7-2 with TRBJ2-1; tentatively, D is TRBD2 (6 bases). The CDR3 is 17 residues long. The V and J ends lost 0 bases and 2 bases respectively, with 14 bases between them. CDR1 and CDR2 from the germline V gene are SGHTA and FQGNSA.

The V call is TRBV13, the J call TRBJ2-3, with D tentatively TRBD2 (5 bases). The V end was cut by 2 bases, the J end by 1 base, with 13 bases between. Per germline, CDR1 PRHDT and CDR2 FYEKMQ (reference sequence). There are 16 residues in the CDR3. Here the CDR3 reads CASSLSRGLRTDTQYF. The DNA for the CDR3 is TGTGCCAGCAGCTTAAGCCGGGGTCTACGCACAGATACGCAGTATTTT.

The rearrangement joins TRBV10-3 to TRBJ2-3, with D maybe TRBD1 (5 bases). V was cut by 7 bases and J by 1 base, with 6 bases left in between. CDR3 length equals 12 residues. The V gene's germline CDR1 is ENHRY and CDR2 SYGVKD. For the CDR3, the DNA is TGTGCCATCAAGACAGGCACAGATACGCAGTATTTT. Its protein product is CAIKTGTDTQYF.

The gene calls are TRBV7-8 and TRBJ1-2; 7 bases match TRBD1. Per the germline V gene, CDR1 is SGHVS and CDR2 is FQNEAQ. This CDR3 has 14 amino acids. The V and J ends lost 6 bases and 7 bases, in that order; junction bases with no gene match: 11. In DNA form, the CDR3 reads TGTGCCAGCAGTAACACAGGGGAGTTGATTGGCTACACCTTC. Encoded protein: CASSNTGELIGYTF.

The chain employs TRBV6-2 or TRBV6-3 and TRBJ2-3; no definite D call. Trimming shortened V by 6 bases and J by 3 bases, and 10 bases separated the two germline ends. CDR1 and CDR2 (germline): MNHEY, SVGEGT. The CDR3 is 13 residues long. CDR3 nucleotide sequence: TGTGCCAGCAGCCCCCCGACTACAGATACGCAGTATTTT. Encoded protein: CASSPPTTDTQYF.

The chain joins TRBV7-9 to TRBJ1-3; D possibly corresponds to TRBD1 (6 bases). This CDR3 is built from 13 residues. V was shortened by 7 bases and J by 4 bases, with 11 bases between the two germline ends. In germline, CDR1 is SEHNR, CDR2 FQNEAQ (reference sequence). CDR3 amino acids: CASTLGTGNTIYF. The CDR3 DNA is TGTGCCAGCACCTTGGGGACAGGAAACACCATATATTTT.

The chain joins TRBV6-4 to TRBJ1-4; D may be TRBD1 (5 bases). Trimming took 2 bases from V and 7 from J, leaving 11 bases between them. CDR3 length: 14 amino acids. Germline V gene sequence: CDR1 MRHNA, CDR2 SNTAGT. CDR3 nucleotide sequence: TGTGCCAGCAGTGACAGGGGAGGCAGTGAAAAACTGTTTTTT. Translating gives CASSDRGGSEKLFF.

The V and J genes are TRBV5-1 and TRBJ2-7; D is perhaps TRBD1 (5 bases). This CDR3 is 12 amino acids long. The V gene lost 2 bases and the J gene lost 6 bases, with 9 bases spanning the gap. Germline V gives CDR1 SGHRS, CDR2 YFSETQ. CDR3 sequence reads: CASSLQVGEQYF. In DNA form, the CDR3 reads TGCGCCAGCAGCTTACAGGTTGGCGAGCAGTACTTC.

The chain carries TRBV5-4 and TRBJ1-2; D gene ambiguous. V was cut by 3 bases and J by 4 bases, with 13 bases left in between. CDR3 length: 14 residues. The V gene's germline CDR1 is SGHNT and CDR2 YYREEE (reference sequence). The CDR3 sequence: CASSSEGGSYGYTF. In nucleotides, the CDR3 is TGTGCCAGCAGCTCGGAGGGAGGTAGCTATGGCTACACCTTC.

The chain carries TRBV5-1 and TRBJ2-7; D gene ambiguous. Germline V gene lookup returns CDR1 SGHRS and CDR2 YFSETQ. CDR3 length equals 14 residues. The V end was cut by 4 bases, the J end by 2 bases, with 13 bases between. CDR3 amino acids: CASSPGPSTYEQYF. The CDR3 DNA reads as TGCGCCAGCAGCCCTGGGCCGAGTACCTACGAGCAGTACTTC.

This rearrangement joins TRBV4-2 to TRBJ1-1; D possibly corresponds to TRBD1 (5 bases). This CDR3 comprises 13 residues. Germline loops: CDR1 LGHNA, CDR2 YNFKEQ. Trimming took off 0 bases at V and 8 bases at J, with 10 bases between the two ends. The CDR3 sequence: CASSQESGSEAFF. CDR3 nucleotides: TGTGCCAGCAGCCAAGAATCAGGGTCGGAAGCTTTCTTT.

The gene calls are TRBV5-1 and TRBJ2-3; 10 nucleotides match TRBD2. The V and J ends lost 0 bases and 3 bases, in that order; junction bases with no gene match: 7. CDR3 length: 17 residues. Per germline, CDR1 SGHRS and CDR2 YFSETQ. The CDR3 region is CASSLVIAGGGTDTQYF. The CDR3 coding sequence is TGCGCCAGCAGCTTGGTAATAGCGGGAGGTGGGACAGATACGCAGTATTTT. The full variable domain, rest sourced from reference TRBV5-1 and TRBJ2-3, is KAGVTQTPRYLIKTRGQQVTLSCSPISGHRSVSWYQQTPGQGLQFLFEYFSETQRNKGNFPGRFSGRQFSNSRSEMNVSTLELGDSALYLCASSLVIAGGGTDTQYFGPGTRLTVL.

The chain has TRBV9 and TRBJ2-3, with D maybe TRBD2 (7 bases). The germline V and J ends were trimmed by 0 bases and 1 base, with 15 bases remaining between them. The germline CDR1 and CDR2 sequences are SGDLS and YYNGEE. The CDR3 loop spans 17 amino acids. CDR3 region: CASSVAPGGQGTDTQYF. CDR3 DNA sequence: TGTGCCAGCAGCGTAGCCCCGGGGGGCCAGGGCACAGATACGCAGTATTTT. The full variable domain, rest sourced from reference TRBV9 and TRBJ2-3, is DSGVTQTPKHLITATGQRVTLRCSPRSGDLSVYWYQQSLDQGLQFLIQYYNGEERAKGNILERFSAQQFPDLHSELNLSSLELGDSALYFCASSVAPGGQGTDTQYFGPGTRLTVL.

This clone was recorded only once. V usage is TRBV19 and J usage is TRBJ1-1; TRBD1 matches at 7 bases. V shed 5 bases and J 1 base; nucleotides not matched to a gene: 4. Germline V gene sequence: CDR1 LNHDA, CDR2 SQIVND (reference sequence). The CDR3 length is 14 residues. The CDR3 is CASSAYRGNTEAFF. CDR3 coding DNA: TGTGCCAGTAGTGCCTACAGGGGGAACACTGAAGCTTTCTTT.

The rearrangement joins TRBV4-2 to TRBJ2-3, with TRBD2 identical over 11 bases. This CDR3 is built from 16 residues. J gave up 6 bases and V 0 bases, and 5 bases lay outside the gene matches. The V gene's germline CDR1 is LGHNA and CDR2 YNFKEQ. The CDR3 nucleotides are TGTGCCAGCAGCCAAGACCTAGCGGGGGGTATGGATACGCAGTATTTT. Its translation: CASSQDLAGGMDTQYF.

The chain uses TRBV3-1 (or the pseudogene TRBV3-2) and TRBJ2-7, with D tentatively TRBD2 (6 bases). The CDR3 is 14 amino acids. Germline CDR1 LGHDT, CDR2 YNNKEL (reference sequence). V gave up 2 bases and J gave up 7 bases, with 15 bases separating them. The chain's CDR3 is CASSQRGGAGEQYF. CDR3 nucleotides: TGTGCCAGCAGCCAACGGGGCGGGGCGGGGGAGCAGTACTTC.